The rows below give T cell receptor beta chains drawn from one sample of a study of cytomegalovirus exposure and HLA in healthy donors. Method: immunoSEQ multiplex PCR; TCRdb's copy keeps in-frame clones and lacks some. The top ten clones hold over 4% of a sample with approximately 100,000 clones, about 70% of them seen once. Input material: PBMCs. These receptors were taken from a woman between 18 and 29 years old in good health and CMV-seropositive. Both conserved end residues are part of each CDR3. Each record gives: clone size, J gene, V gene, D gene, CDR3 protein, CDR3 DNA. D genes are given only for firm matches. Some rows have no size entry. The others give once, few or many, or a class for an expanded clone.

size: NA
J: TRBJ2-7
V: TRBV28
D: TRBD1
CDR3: CASSPPRDREVPEQYF
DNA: TGTGCCAGCAGTCCCCCGCGGGACAGGGAGGTGCCCGAGCAGTACTTC

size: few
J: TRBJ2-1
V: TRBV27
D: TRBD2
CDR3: CASSLAGGPYNEQFF
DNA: TGTGCCAGCAGTTTAGCGGGAGGGCCTTACAATGAGCAGTTCTTC

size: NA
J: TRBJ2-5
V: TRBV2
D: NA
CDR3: CASTRSSYREETQYF
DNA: TGTGCCAGCACCCGATCAAGCTACAGGGAAGAGACCCAGTACTTC

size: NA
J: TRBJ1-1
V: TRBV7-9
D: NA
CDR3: CASSLVSLRRTLNTEAFF
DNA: TGTGCCAGCAGCTTAGTCTCCCTTCGTCGAACACTGAACACTGAAGCTTTCTTT

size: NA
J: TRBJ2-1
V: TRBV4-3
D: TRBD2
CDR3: CASSQPGTSGWSSYNEQFF
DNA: TGCGCCAGCAGCCAACCCGGGACTAGCGGATGGAGCTCCTACAATGAGCAGTTCTTC

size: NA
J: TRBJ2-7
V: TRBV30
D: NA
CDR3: CAWTRESYEQYF
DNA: TGTGCCTGGACCCGGGAATCCTACGAGCAGTACTTC

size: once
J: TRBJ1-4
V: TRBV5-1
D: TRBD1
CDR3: CASSGGQFLNEKLFF
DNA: TGCGCCAGCAGCGGGGGACAGTTCCTAAATGAAAAACTGTTTTTT

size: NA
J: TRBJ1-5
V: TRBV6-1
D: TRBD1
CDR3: CASLPGQGAGQPQHF
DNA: TGTGCCAGTTTGCCGGGACAGGGGGCAGGTCAGCCCCAGCATTTT

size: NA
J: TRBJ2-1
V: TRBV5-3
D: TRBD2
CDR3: CARSPWTSGSSYNEQFF
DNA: TGTGCCAGAAGCCCATGGACTAGCGGGAGCTCCTACAATGAGCAGTTCTTC

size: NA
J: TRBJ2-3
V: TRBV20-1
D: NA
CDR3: CSAIKGDTQYF
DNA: TGCAGTGCTATTAAGGGGGATACGCAGTATTTT

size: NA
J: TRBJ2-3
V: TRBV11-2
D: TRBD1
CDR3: CASSLGDRDTQYF
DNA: TGTGCCAGCAGCTTAGGGGACAGAGATACGCAGTATTTT

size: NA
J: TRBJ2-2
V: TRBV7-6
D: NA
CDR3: CASSFRDSGELFF
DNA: TGTGCCAGCAGCTTTCGGGATTCCGGGGAGCTGTTTTTT

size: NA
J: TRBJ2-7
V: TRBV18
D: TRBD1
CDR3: CASSPQRGTGVSGEQYF
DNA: TGTGCCAGCTCACCACAGCGCGGGACAGGGGTTTCAGGCGAGCAGTACTTC

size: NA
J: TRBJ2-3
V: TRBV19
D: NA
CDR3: CASTNSPSEDTQYF
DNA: TGTGCCAGTACGAACAGCCCCTCGGAAGATACGCAGTATTTT

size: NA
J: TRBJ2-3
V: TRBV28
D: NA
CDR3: CASRAQGFPDTQYF
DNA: TGTGCCAGCAGAGCACAGGGATTTCCAGATACGCAGTATTTT

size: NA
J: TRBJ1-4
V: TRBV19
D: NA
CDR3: CASSIMRGLEEKLFF
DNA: TGTGCCAGTAGTATAATGCGAGGGTTGGAAGAAAAACTGTTTTTT

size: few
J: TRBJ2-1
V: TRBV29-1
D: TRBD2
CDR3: CSVEFWDYEQFF
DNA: TGCAGCGTTGAATTTTGGGACTACGAGCAGTTCTTC

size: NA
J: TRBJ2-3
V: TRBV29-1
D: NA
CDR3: CSVDGGGRTDTQYF
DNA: TGCAGCGTTGATGGGGGGGGCCGGACAGATACGCAGTATTTT

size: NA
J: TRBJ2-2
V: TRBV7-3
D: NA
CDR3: CASSSTGEAGELFF
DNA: TGTGCCAGCAGCTCAACTGGGGAGGCCGGGGAGCTGTTTTTT

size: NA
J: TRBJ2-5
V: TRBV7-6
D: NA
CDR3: CASSYGTLQETQYF
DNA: TGTGCCAGCAGCTACGGGACTTTACAAGAGACCCAGTACTTC

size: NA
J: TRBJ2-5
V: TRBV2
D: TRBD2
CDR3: CASSVERERGETQYF
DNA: TGTGCCAGCAGTGTGGAGCGGGAGCGGGGAGAGACCCAGTACTTC

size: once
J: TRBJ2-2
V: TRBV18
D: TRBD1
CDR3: CASSTLQGANTGELFF
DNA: TGTGCCAGCTCAACGCTACAGGGGGCGAACACCGGGGAGCTGTTTTTT

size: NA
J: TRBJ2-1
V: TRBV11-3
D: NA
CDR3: CASSFSGSYNEQFF
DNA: TGTGCCAGCAGCTTTAGCGGTTCCTACAATGAGCAGTTCTTC

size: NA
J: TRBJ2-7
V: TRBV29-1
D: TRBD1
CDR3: CSVAGQGSSYEQYF
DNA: TGCAGCGTCGCGGGACAGGGGAGCTCCTACGAGCAGTACTTC

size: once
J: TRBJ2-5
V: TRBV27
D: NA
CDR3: CASTRVGQETQYF
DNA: TGTGCCAGCACGAGGGTCGGGCAAGAGACCCAGTACTTC

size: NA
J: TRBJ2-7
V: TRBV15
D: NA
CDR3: CATSREGGAAYEQYF
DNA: TGTGCCACCAGCAGAGAAGGGGGAGCGGCCTACGAGCAGTACTTC

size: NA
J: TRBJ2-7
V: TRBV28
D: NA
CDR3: CASSLTASYEQYF
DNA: TGTGCCAGCAGTTTGACAGCTTCCTACGAGCAGTACTTC

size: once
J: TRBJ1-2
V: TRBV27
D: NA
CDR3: CASSFQGTHGYTF
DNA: TGTGCCAGCAGTTTTCAGGGGACCCATGGCTACACCTTC

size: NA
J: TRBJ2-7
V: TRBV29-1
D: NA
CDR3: CSVELFGRSYEQYF
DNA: TGCAGCGTTGAATTGTTTGGGAGATCCTACGAGCAGTACTTC

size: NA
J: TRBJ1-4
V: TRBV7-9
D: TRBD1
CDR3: CAGGGQGNEKLFF
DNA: TGTGCCGGCGGGGGACAGGGGAACGAAAAACTGTTTTTT

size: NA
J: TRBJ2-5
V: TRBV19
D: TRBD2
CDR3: CASSIDRAGDETQYF
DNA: TGTGCCAGTAGTATAGATCGAGCGGGAGATGAGACCCAGTACTTC

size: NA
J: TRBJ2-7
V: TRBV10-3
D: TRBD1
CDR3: CAISPGTVPYEQYF
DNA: TGTGCCATCAGTCCCGGGACAGTACCTTACGAGCAGTACTTC

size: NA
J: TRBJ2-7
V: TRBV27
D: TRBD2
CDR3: CASTPSGSFYEQYF
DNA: TGTGCCAGCACTCCTAGCGGGAGTTTCTACGAGCAGTACTTC

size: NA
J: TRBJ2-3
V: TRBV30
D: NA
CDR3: CAWSWTERAPVIDTQYF
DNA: TGTGCCTGGAGTTGGACCGAGAGGGCCCCTGTGATAGATACGCAGTATTTT

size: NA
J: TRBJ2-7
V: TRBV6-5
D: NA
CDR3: CASSYDQVGPYEQYF
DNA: TGTGCCAGCAGTTATGACCAGGTTGGTCCCTACGAGCAGTACTTC

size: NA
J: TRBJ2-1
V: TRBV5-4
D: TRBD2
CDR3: CASSLVVLAGEHEQFF
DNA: TGTGCCAGCAGCTTGGTGGTGTTAGCGGGAGAGCATGAGCAGTTCTTC

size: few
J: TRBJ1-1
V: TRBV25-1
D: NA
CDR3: CASSVGGRTEAFF
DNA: TGTGCCAGCAGTGTGGGGGGGCGAACTGAAGCTTTCTTT

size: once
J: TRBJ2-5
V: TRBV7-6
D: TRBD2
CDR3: CATGLAVETQYF
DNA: TGTGCCACCGGACTAGCGGTAGAGACCCAGTACTTC